A single sample gave rise to the 9 T cell receptor beta chains below, sequenced in a study of OX40 agonist ivuxolimab in advanced cancers. Assay: immunoSEQ multiplex PCR; the TCRdb copy retains only in-frame clones and omits some. This sample has some 78,000 clones, with 92% found just once. The sample consisted of CD4+ or CD8+ T cells sorted from blood, taken in a trial of the OX40 agonist ivuxolimab. The receptors stem from an adult with an advanced solid tumor such as melanoma, head and neck, liver or kidney cancer.

V is TRBV7-2 and J is TRBJ1-1, with no clear D. The V gene's germline CDR1 is SGHTA and CDR2 FQGNSA. V lost 3 bases and J lost 6, with 5 bases in between. CDR3 size: 11 residues. The CDR3 DNA reads TGTGCCAGCAGCTTTTATTCTGAAGCTTTCTTT. This encodes CASSFYSEAFF.

The gene calls are TRBV30 and TRBJ1-3; TRBD1 might be the D (5 bases). V was shortened by 2 bases and J by 4 bases, with 12 bases between the two germline ends. The germline V gene encodes CDR1 GTSNPN and CDR2 SVGIG (reference sequence). The CDR3 is 14 residues long. The CDR3 protein is CAWSKGLNGNTIYF. The CDR3 DNA sequence: TGTGCCTGGAGTAAGGGACTGAACGGAAACACCATATATTTT.

The chain couples TRBV2 to TRBJ2-3; D is undetermined. Trimming took off 5 bases at V and 0 bases at J, with 3 bases between the two ends. Germline assignment: CDR1 SNHLY and CDR2 FYNNEI. This CDR3 has 12 amino acids. The CDR3 protein is CASSYSTDTQYF. In DNA form, the CDR3 reads TGTGCCAGCAGTTACAGCACAGATACGCAGTATTTT.

Here the CDR3 reads CASSLYGGGQPQHF. The CDR3 nucleotides are TGTGCCAGCAGCTTGTACGGGGGCGGTCAGCCCCAGCATTTT. The V and J genes are TRBV5-6 and TRBJ1-5; possibly TRBD1 for D (6 bases). CDR1 is SGHDT, CDR2 YYEEEE, per germline. V shed 1 base and J shed 6 bases, with 11 bases lying between them. This CDR3 has 14 residues.

This sequence joins TRBV19 and TRBJ1-1; weak D call: TRBD1 (6 bases). CDR1 and CDR2 from the germline V gene are LNHDA and SQIVND (reference sequence). This CDR3 spans 14 amino acids. Between the trimmed V and J ends, which lost 7 bases and 4 bases, there was a span of 16 bases. This CDR3 reads CASNYLGASTEAFF. The CDR3, as DNA: TGTGCCAGTAACTATTTGGGGGCGAGCACTGAAGCTTTCTTT. The entire variable domain, with the rest obtained from reference TRBV19 and TRBJ1-1, is as follows: DGGITQSPKYLFRKEGQNVTLSCEQNLNHDAMYWYRQDPGQGLRLIYYSQIVNDFQKGDIAEGYSVSREKKESFPLTVTSAQKNPTAFYLCASNYLGASTEAFFGQGTRLTVV.

This sequence joins TRBV28 and TRBJ1-3; a weak D match, TRBD1 (6 bases). This CDR3 is 15 amino acids long. V was shortened by 7 bases and J by 0 bases, with 13 bases between the two germline ends. Germline assignment: CDR1 MDHEN and CDR2 SYDVKM. The CDR3 coding sequence is TGTGCCAGCACGGGGGGGGCCGACTCTGGAAACACCATATATTTT. It translates to CASTGGADSGNTIYF.

The chain carries TRBV19 and TRBJ2-7, with D unresolved. Trimming cost V 6 bases and J 1 base, with 13 bases left between them. CDR3 length equals 14 residues. Germline V lookup: CDR1 LNHDA, CDR2 SQIVND (reference sequence). The CDR3 region is CASRPRGASYEQYF. In nucleotides, the CDR3 is TGTGCCAGTAGGCCGAGAGGCGCTTCCTACGAGCAGTACTTC.

This clone was recorded once. The chain is built from TRBV5-1 and TRBJ2-2; 9 bases are shared with TRBD1. CDR3 length equals 16 residues. The germline CDR1 and CDR2 sequences are SGHRS and YFSETQ. V trimming: 3 bases; J trimming: 0 bases; junction bases outside the gene matches: 3. CDR3 loop: CASSSWTGANTGELFF. CDR3 DNA: TGCGCCAGCAGCTCATGGACAGGGGCGAACACCGGGGAGCTGTTTTTT.

J is TRBJ2-2 and V is TRBV5-1; a weak D match, TRBD1 (5 bases). Trimming cost V 2 bases and J 1 base, with 9 bases left between them. Germline V CDR1 and CDR2: SGHRS, YFSETQ. The CDR3 length is 15 residues. CDR3 DNA sequence: TGCGCCAGCAGCTTAGGTCAGGGGAACACCGGGGAGCTGTTTTTT. Residues: CASSLGQGNTGELFF.